This passage covers 27 T cell receptor beta chains from one sample sequenced in a study of T cell responses to AZD1222 COVID-19 vaccine. The method was immunoSEQ multiplex PCR; TCRdb's version includes in-frame clones alone and lacks a portion of them. The top ten clones hold roughly 1% of a sample with around 120,000 clones, roughly 89% of them seen once. The sequencing used peripheral blood, collected 28 days after the second AZD1222 dose. The receptor set was obtained from an adult who received the AZD1222 COVID-19 vaccine.

With respect to this clone: Other DNA sequences of this sample code for an identical CDR3. The chain links TRBV6-2 or TRBV6-3 to TRBJ1-1; unclear D gene. The CDR3 totals 13 residues. Trimming pared 0 bases from V and 3 bases from J, leaving 5 bases between. Germline assignment: CDR1 MNHEY and CDR2 SVGEGT. The CDR3 DNA follows: TGTGCCAGCAGTTACTCTCGGGACACTGAAGCTTTCTTT. Protein sequence: CASSYSRDTEAFF.

The J gene is TRBJ1-1, the V gene TRBV30, with D perhaps matching TRBD1 (5 bases). The CDR3 is 11 amino acids. Germline V gene sequence: CDR1 GTSNPN, CDR2 SVGIG (reference sequence). The ends were cut back, 4 bases at V and 4 bases at J, with 7 bases in the middle. The CDR3 DNA follows: TGTGCCTGGATCGGGGGCACTGAAGCTTTCTTT. It specifies CAWIGGTEAFF.

The chain uses TRBV7-8 and TRBJ2-3; 8 positions match TRBD2. This CDR3 contains 17 residues. V was pared by 5 bases and J by 4 bases, with 14 bases of the junction left unmatched. CDR1 and CDR2 from the germline V gene are SGHVS and FQNEAQ. CDR3 sequence reads: CASSPLGGTRPADTQYF. In DNA, the CDR3 is TGTGCCAGCAGCCCCCTGGGCGGGACTAGACCAGCAGATACGCAGTATTTT.

The chain is built from TRBV6-5 and TRBJ2-7; 8 bases line up with TRBD1. This CDR3 is built from 15 residues. J was trimmed by 0 bases and V by 6 bases; bases with no gene match: 7. Germline loops: CDR1 MNHEY, CDR2 SVGAGI. The CDR3 nucleotides read TGTGCCAGCAGAAAAGGACAGGGCCCCTCCTACGAGCAGTACTTC. It translates to CASRKGQGPSYEQYF.

The chain links TRBV11-2 to TRBJ1-6; the match to TRBD1 covers 7 bases. There are 13 residues in the CDR3. The ends lost 3 bases at V and 9 bases at J; junction bases unmatched: 2. Germline values: CDR1 SGHAT, CDR2 FQNNGV. CDR3 in DNA: TGTGCCAGCAGCTTTACAGGGGCTTCACCCCTCCACTTT. Translation: CASSFTGASPLHF.

V is TRBV28 and J is TRBJ1-4, with no clear D. V lost 10 bases to trimming and J lost 0 bases, with 6 bases between them. CDR1 MDHEN and CDR2 SYDVKM come from the germline V gene. This CDR3 is 12 amino acids long. For the CDR3, the DNA is TGTGCCACAAACCCAACTAATGAAAAACTGTTTTTT. It specifies CATNPTNEKLFF.

The genes are TRBV3-1 (or the pseudogene TRBV3-2) and TRBJ1-6; D is unresolved. V lost 1 base and J 8 bases, leaving 12 bases between the germline ends. CDR1 LGHDT and CDR2 YNNKEL come from the germline V gene (reference sequence). The CDR3 sequence is 15 residues long. As DNA, the CDR3 is TGTGCCAGCAGCCAAGCACTCATATACGATTCACCCCTCCACTTT. This translates into CASSQALIYDSPLHF.

This chain's CDR3 is CASTRDRASPLHF. The CDR3 DNA follows: TGTGCCAGTACCAGAGACAGGGCTTCACCCCTCCACTTT. The chain uses TRBV19 and TRBJ1-6, with 7 nucleotides matching TRBD1. J gave up 9 bases and V 7 bases, and 6 bases lay outside the gene matches. This CDR3 region has 13 residues. Germline values: CDR1 LNHDA, CDR2 SQIVND (reference sequence).

The rearrangement uses TRBV6-1 and TRBJ2-6, with D perhaps TRBD2 (6 bases). Germline values: CDR1 MNHNS, CDR2 SASEGT. V gave up 3 bases and J gave up 4 bases, with 16 bases separating them. The CDR3 is 17 amino acids. As DNA, the CDR3 is TGTGCCAGCAGTGATAAGGTCGGGGGAGCCGGGGCCAACGTCCTGACTTTC. Protein product: CASSDKVGGAGANVLTF.

The J gene is TRBJ1-3, the V gene TRBV4-2; 7 nucleotides line up with TRBD1. This CDR3 is built from 16 residues. The germline gives CDR1 LGHNA, CDR2 YNFKEQ. Trimming at V came to 1 base and at J to 2 bases, leaving 5 bases not matched to a gene. In DNA form, the CDR3 reads TGTGCCAGCAGCCAAGGTTCGACAGGGACTGGAAACACCATATATTTT. This gives the protein CASSQGSTGTGNTIYF.

The chain uses TRBV21-1 and TRBJ2-7. TRBV21-1 is given as a pseudogene. This CDR3 region has 21 residues. The CDR3 protein is CASSKTAANVTVTGISYEQYF. The CDR3 region has the DNA TGTGCCAGCAGCAAAACCGCCGCAAACGTGACAGTCACGGGGATCTCCTACGAGCAGTACTTC.

The chain links TRBV3-1 (or the pseudogene TRBV3-2) to TRBJ1-2; weak D call: TRBD1 (6 bases). The ends were cut back, 5 bases at V and 4 bases at J, with 20 bases in the middle. This CDR3 region has 16 residues. CDR1 LGHDT and CDR2 YNNKEL come from the germline V gene (reference sequence). CDR3 in amino acids: CASSTLDRTHVYGYTF. CDR3 DNA sequence: TGTGCCAGCAGCACCTTAGACAGGACCCACGTCTATGGCTACACCTTC.

The chain couples TRBV6-5 to TRBJ1-5; TRBD1 matches 8 bases. This CDR3 has 15 amino acids. The junction had 13 bases not matched to a gene; V was cut back by 6 bases and J by 9 bases. The germline V gene has CDR1 MNHEY and CDR2 SVGAGI. CDR3 sequence (DNA): TGTGCCAGCAGAGCGGGACAGGTACCCGCGGGGCCCCAGCATTTT. This codes for CASRAGQVPAGPQHF.

J is TRBJ1-6 and V is TRBV6-5, with 10 nucleotides matching TRBD1. The CDR3 extends over 14 amino acids. The junction had 7 bases not matched to a gene; V was cut back by 8 bases and J by 9 bases. The germline V gene has CDR1 MNHEY and CDR2 SVGAGI. The CDR3, as DNA: TGTGCCAGCGGGTCCCGGGACAGGGGTTCACCCCTCCACTTT. Translating gives CASGSRDRGSPLHF.

The chain uses TRBV19 and TRBJ1-3, with D uncertain. There are 15 residues in the CDR3. The V and J ends lost 2 bases and 4 bases respectively, with 12 bases between them. Germline V gene data show CDR1 as LNHDA and CDR2 as SQIVND (reference sequence). CDR3 DNA: TGTGCCAGTAGTATAATGACGCCCGGGGGAAACACCATATATTTT. This codes for CASSIMTPGGNTIYF.

V gene TRBV5-1 combines with J gene TRBJ2-7, with D perhaps TRBD1 (5 bases). Germline loops: CDR1 SGHRS, CDR2 YFSETQ. The CDR3 contains 14 residues. Trimming pared 1 base from V and 3 bases from J, leaving 11 bases between. The CDR3 nucleotides are TGCGCCAGCAGCTTGTCCCAGGGTCGCTACGAGCAGTACTTC. It encodes CASSLSQGRYEQYF.

The V gene is TRBV30, the J gene TRBJ2-1; 7 bases line up with TRBD1. This CDR3 is built from 12 residues. Germline V gene sequence: CDR1 GTSNPN, CDR2 SVGIG (reference sequence). The J segment lost 8 bases and the V segment lost 1 base, leaving 2 bases of the junction unmatched. CDR3 sequence: CAWSDRGHEQFF. In DNA form, the CDR3 reads TGTGCCTGGAGTGACAGGGGCCATGAGCAGTTCTTC.

The chain is built from TRBV6-4 and TRBJ1-5; no reliable D call. The CDR3 spans 15 residues. Germline V gene sequence: CDR1 MRHNA, CDR2 SNTAGT. Between the trimmed V and J ends, which lost 6 bases and 0 bases, there was a span of 12 bases. The CDR3 loop reads CASSPDGNSNQPQHF. The CDR3 nucleotides read TGTGCCAGCAGCCCGGACGGGAATAGCAATCAGCCCCAGCATTTT.

J is TRBJ1-1 and V is TRBV29-1; 9 positions match TRBD1. The CDR3 covers 12 residues. Germline CDR1 is SQVTM and CDR2 is ANQGSEA. V lost 6 bases and J lost 5; bases outside the gene matches: 4. The DNA of the CDR3 is TGCAGCGTCGGACAGGGGAGGACTGAAGCTTTCTTT. As protein: CSVGQGRTEAFF.

The rearrangement links TRBV3-1 (or the pseudogene TRBV3-2) to TRBJ1-5; 7 bases line up with TRBD1. Germline CDR1 is LGHDT and CDR2 is YNNKEL (reference sequence). CDR3 length: 14 residues. The trim removed 3 bases at V and 5 bases at J, leaving 4 bases unmatched. CDR3: CASSHGGGDQPQHF. CDR3 nucleotide sequence: TGTGCCAGCAGCCACGGAGGGGGCGATCAGCCCCAGCATTTT.

The genes are TRBV12-5 and TRBJ2-3; 9 bases are shared with TRBD1. This CDR3 is 19 amino acids long. Germline V gene data show CDR1 as LGHNT and CDR2 as FRNRAP. The V segment lost 2 bases and the J segment 3 bases; nucleotides outside the gene matches: 15. CDR3 DNA sequence: TGTGCTAGTGGTTTGCCAAAGGGACAGGGATTAGAAAGAACAGATACGCAGTATTTT. The encoded protein is CASGLPKGQGLERTDTQYF.

This rearrangement joins TRBV11-3 to TRBJ1-1, with TRBD1 identical over 8 bases. The CDR3 runs 11 residues. In germline, CDR1 is SGHNT, CDR2 YENEEA. V was pared by 6 bases and J by 10 bases, with 4 bases of the junction left unmatched. CDR3 amino acids: CASRGTGGAFF. The CDR3 nucleotides are TGTGCCAGCAGAGGGACAGGAGGAGCTTTCTTT.

This clone was seen once. The DNA of the CDR3 is TGTGCCAGCAGTTATTTAGGGGGAGCCTACGAGCAGTACTTC. Its protein is CASSYLGGAYEQYF. The gene calls are TRBV6-2 or TRBV6-3 and TRBJ2-7; TRBD1 is a possible D gene (6 bases). CDR1 is MNHEY and CDR2 is SVGEGT in the germline V gene. With 3 bases removed from V and 2 bases from J, the gap between germline ends came to 11 bases. This CDR3 contains 14 residues.

The chain combines TRBV19 with TRBJ2-1, with D tentatively TRBD1 (5 bases). The germline V and J ends were trimmed by 2 bases and 9 bases, with 8 bases remaining between them. Germline V gene lookup returns CDR1 LNHDA and CDR2 SQIVND (reference sequence). The CDR3 totals 12 residues. CDR3 in DNA: TGTGCCAGTAGTATATGGGGCGGTGAGCAGTTCTTC. The encoded protein is CASSIWGGEQFF.

This clone was counted a single time. The rearrangement links TRBV28 to TRBJ1-4, with 10 bases matching TRBD1. The CDR3 sequence is 16 residues long. Germline V gene lookup returns CDR1 MDHEN and CDR2 SYDVKM. Trimming cost V 0 bases and J 4 bases; bases outside gene matches: 2. The CDR3 DNA is TGTGCCAGCAGTTTATGGGGACAGGGGCTTAATGAAAAACTGTTTTTT. Protein: CASSLWGQGLNEKLFF.

The V gene is TRBV11-3, the J gene TRBJ2-1, with 11 bases that match TRBD1. This CDR3 region has 15 residues. The germline CDR1 and CDR2 sequences are SGHNT and YENEEA. Trimming took 0 bases from V and 9 from J; bases not matched to a gene: 4. CDR3 sequence (DNA): TGTGCCAGCAGCTTAGAGGGGACAGGGGGAATTGAGCAGTTCTTC. It codes for CASSLEGTGGIEQFF.

The rearrangement links TRBV7-9 to TRBJ1-2, with D maybe TRBD1 (6 bases). The ends were cut back, 5 bases at V and 8 bases at J, with 12 bases in the middle. The length of the CDR3 is 12 residues. Germline loops: CDR1 SEHNR, CDR2 FQNEAQ (reference sequence). CDR3 in amino acids: CASSRGGGGYTF. As DNA, the CDR3 is TGTGCCAGCAGCAGGGGGGGAGGAGGCTACACCTTC.